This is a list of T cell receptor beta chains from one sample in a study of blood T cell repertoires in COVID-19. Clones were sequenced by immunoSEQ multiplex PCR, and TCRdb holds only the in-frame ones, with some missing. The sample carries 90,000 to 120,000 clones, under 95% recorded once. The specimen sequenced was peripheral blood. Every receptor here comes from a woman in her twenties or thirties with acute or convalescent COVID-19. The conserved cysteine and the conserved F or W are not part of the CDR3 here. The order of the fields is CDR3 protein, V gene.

cdr3_aa: ASSQGRGVGSQPQH
v_call: TRBV3-1/TRBV3-2

cdr3_aa: ASSLGGQEPQH
v_call: TRBV5-6

cdr3_aa: SVEDQAGGEKLF
v_call: TRBV29-1

cdr3_aa: ASSLYQSSYEQY
v_call: TRBV28

cdr3_aa: ASSLGGSSYNEQF
v_call: TRBV4-2

cdr3_aa: ASSPDTASTDTQY
v_call: TRBV5-4

cdr3_aa: SARDRDKQY
v_call: TRBV20-1

cdr3_aa: ASSQEYREETQY
v_call: TRBV4-3

cdr3_aa: ATSERTGTIY
v_call: TRBV24-1

cdr3_aa: SVTGEYSNQPQH
v_call: TRBV29-1

cdr3_aa: ASSLAPDGETQY
v_call: TRBV11-2

cdr3_aa: ASSRAGGSSYNEQF
v_call: TRBV5-1